This is a list of T cell receptor beta chains from one sample in a study of T cells in Graves' hyperthyroidism and ophthalmopathy. TCRdb used MiXCR to reprocess the multiplex PCR reads, holding one entry per CDR3 protein. The profile shows hundreds of thousands of distinct CDR3 sequences, about 15% of them singletons. Sequenced input: blood. These receptor sequences come from a woman aged 35 to 49 with Graves' ophthalmopathy. Each CDR3 is given with its conserved first and last residue. A D gene is named only where the DNA matches it firmly. Clone size is given for some rows only: seen once, a few or many times, or a class if the clone is expanded.

CAWSVRGMHEQYF,TGTGCCTGGAGTGTTCGGGGGATGCACGAGCAGTACTTC,.,many,TRBV30,TRBJ2-7
CASRRTYDRASSYNSPLHF,TGCGCCAGCAGACGTACATATGACAGGGCTAGCTCCTATAATTCACCCCTCCACTTT,TRBD1,.,TRBV5-1,TRBJ1-6
CASSYVGTGELFF,TGTGCCAGCAGTTACGTCGGAACCGGGGAGCTGTTTTTT,.,.,TRBV6-5,TRBJ2-2
CASSSRQGSHSNTEAFF,TGTGCCAGCAGTTCAAGACAGGGGTCCCACTCGAACACTGAAGCTTTCTTT,TRBD1,many,TRBV6-5,TRBJ1-1
CASSGGLAGGVRKNEQYF,TGTGCCAGCAGCGGGGGACTAGCGGGAGGAGTTAGGAAAAACGAGCAGTACTTC,TRBD2,many,TRBV11-2,TRBJ2-7
CASRTSLSAGTQYF,TGTGCCAGCCGGACTAGCCTGTCGGCCGGGACCCAGTACTTC,TRBD2,many,TRBV6-6,TRBJ2-5
CASSSTSGTEETQYF,TGTGCCAGCAGCTCAACTAGCGGAACTGAAGAGACCCAGTACTTC,TRBD2,.,TRBV6-1,TRBJ2-5
CASSQGGRLSPYYEQYF,TGCGCCAGCAGCCAAGGGGGGCGCCTTTCCCCCTACTACGAGCAGTACTTC,.,.,TRBV4-1,TRBJ2-7
CATSRTGRETQYF,TGTGCCACCAGCAGAACAGGGAGAGAGACCCAGTACTTC,.,.,TRBV15,TRBJ2-5
CASSYLGGQLNTEAFF,TGTGCCAGCAGTTACTTGGGGGGGCAACTGAACACTGAAGCTTTCTTT,.,many,TRBV6-2/TRBV6-3,TRBJ1-1
CATSRVLAGRETQYF,TGTGCCACCAGCAGGGTACTAGCGGGAAGAGAGACCCAGTACTTC,TRBD2,many,TRBV15,TRBJ2-5
CAWSLRRTRLSEAFF,TGTGCCTGGAGTCTGCGGAGGACCCGGTTGTCTGAAGCTTTCTTT,.,few,TRBV30,TRBJ1-1
CASSFYVCSAPRTGTEAFF,TGTGCCAGCAGCTTCTACGTCTGCAGTGCCCCCCGGACGGGGACTGAAGCTTTCTTT,.,.,TRBV11-2,TRBJ1-1
CASSYPTGVRETQYF,TGTGCCAGCAGTTACCCGACGGGGGTTCGGGAGACCCAGTACTTC,.,many,TRBV6-5,TRBJ2-5
CASSYSNRDTGELFF,TGTGCCAGCAGTTACTCGAACAGGGACACCGGGGAGCTGTTTTTT,.,few,TRBV6-5,TRBJ2-2
CASSQDEVRGGNTGELFF,TGCGCCAGCAGCCAAGACGAAGTGAGGGGGGGGAACACCGGGGAGCTGTTTTTT,.,few,TRBV4-3,TRBJ2-2
CAWNRDRGQETQYF,TGTGCCTGGAACCGGGACAGGGGGCAAGAGACCCAGTACTTC,TRBD1,many,TRBV30,TRBJ2-5
CASSLDRKWAFF,TGCGCCAGCAGCTTGGATAGGAAATGGGCTTTCTTT,.,many,TRBV5-1,TRBJ1-1
CASSRWSGGNQPQHF,TGTGCCAGCAGCCGTTGGTCTGGAGGGAATCAGCCCCAGCATTTT,.,many,TRBV11-2,TRBJ1-5
CAWRPGGAAETQYF,TGTGCCTGGCGACCAGGGGGCGCAGCAGAGACCCAGTACTTC,TRBD1,.,TRBV30,TRBJ2-5
CASSLGGGTATEAFF,TGTGCCAGCAGCCTGGGGGGCGGGACGGCCACTGAAGCTTTCTTT,.,many,TRBV28,TRBJ1-1
CASSLDGVSGANVLTF,TGCGCCAGCAGCTTGGACGGGGTCTCTGGGGCCAACGTCCTGACTTTC,.,few,TRBV5-1,TRBJ2-6
CASSLRDRYYTEAFF,TGTGCCAGCAGCCTACGGGACAGATACTACACTGAAGCTTTCTTT,TRBD1,many,TRBV13,TRBJ1-1
CSARDTLRGRAGNTIYF,TGCAGTGCTAGAGATACCCTAAGGGGCCGAGCGGGAAACACCATATATTTT,.,many,TRBV20-1,TRBJ1-3
CASSVAEQGVRYF,TGTGCCAGCAGCGTAGCTGAACAGGGAGTTAGGTACTTC,.,few,TRBV9,TRBJ2-7
CASGQGGYTEAFF,TGTGCCAGCGGACAGGGCGGATACACTGAAGCTTTCTTT,TRBD1,many,TRBV11-1,TRBJ1-1
CASSDLYQPQHF,TGTGCCAGCAGTGACCTCTATCAGCCCCAGCATTTT,.,many,TRBV2,TRBJ1-5
CATRDMNTEAFF,TGTGCCACCAGGGACATGAACACTGAAGCTTTCTTT,.,many,TRBV6-2/TRBV6-3,TRBJ1-1
CASSRASGISYEQYF,TGTGCCAGCTCGCGGGCTAGCGGTATCTCCTACGAGCAGTACTTC,TRBD2,many,TRBV18,TRBJ2-7
CASSRVPYQNTEAFF,TGTGCCAGTAGCCGCGTTCCCTACCAGAACACTGAAGCTTTCTTT,.,.,TRBV19,TRBJ1-1
CASSYGDETEAFF,TGTGCCAGCAGTTACGGGGATGAGACTGAAGCTTTCTTT,.,many,TRBV6-5,TRBJ1-1
CASRGGTAYGYTF,TGTGCCAGCAGGGGAGGGACAGCCTATGGCTACACCTTC,TRBD1,many,TRBV2,TRBJ1-2
CSAPPMNTEAFF,TGCAGTGCCCCTCCAATGAACACTGAAGCTTTCTTT,.,many,TRBV20-1,TRBJ1-1
CATRGLAGGWGELFF,TGTGCCACCAGAGGACTAGCGGGAGGTTGGGGGGAGCTGTTTTTT,TRBD2,.,TRBV19,TRBJ2-2
CASSHLRRGWVEIEAFF,TGTGCCAGCAGCCATCTTCGTCGGGGATGGGTCGAGATTGAAGCTTTCTTT,.,.,TRBV11-2,TRBJ1-1
CSSPVGRRAGANVLTF,TGCAGCTCCCCCGTAGGTAGGAGGGCTGGGGCCAACGTCCTGACTTTC,.,many,TRBV29-1,TRBJ2-6
CASSASNSNQPQHF,TGTGCCAGTAGTGCCTCAAATAGCAATCAGCCCCAGCATTTT,.,many,TRBV19,TRBJ1-5
CASSLGGRGNIQYF,TGTGCCAGCAGCTTAGGGGGTAGGGGAAACATTCAGTACTTC,.,many,TRBV7-8,TRBJ2-4
CASSLHSGRNQETQYF,TGTGCCAGCAGCTTACACTCCGGGCGGAACCAAGAGACCCAGTACTTC,.,many,TRBV7-2,TRBJ2-5
CASRELDTEAFF,TGTGCCAGCAGGGAGTTAGACACTGAAGCTTTCTTT,.,many,TRBV12-3/TRBV12-4,TRBJ1-1
CASSSGVQETQYF,TGTGCCAGCAGTAGCGGCGTCCAAGAGACCCAGTACTTC,.,many,TRBV7-3,TRBJ2-5
CASSLVSGAGQTQYF,TGTGCCAGCAGCCTAGTTTCGGGAGCTGGGCAGACCCAGTACTTC,.,many,TRBV7-3,TRBJ2-5
CSAYSGGYNEQFF,TGCAGTGCCTATAGCGGGGGTTACAATGAGCAGTTCTTC,TRBD2,few,TRBV20-1,TRBJ2-1